This T cell receptor beta chain is drawn from a study of T cell repertoires in cytomegalovirus infection. TCRdb called the reads again in MiXCR, with one record for every CDR3 protein. There are approximately 170,000 distinct CDR3 sequences in the sample; 17% occur only once, and approximately 18% lies in the top ten. This clonotype was observed a few times. The CDR3 length is 13 residues. From germline, CDR1 is SGHTA and CDR2 FQGNSA. Trimming took 0 bases from V and 5 from J, leaving 8 bases between them. This clonotype was sampled from a human donor in good health (CMV status not recorded). Some clones in this sample may be carry-over from other donors' samples. V is TRBV7-2 and J is TRBJ2-7, with D possibly being TRBD2 (5 bases). Material: CD8+ T cells from PBMCs. Written as DNA, the CDR3 is TGTGCCAGCAGCTTAGCGGGAGAGGACGAGCAGTACTTC. Translated: CASSLAGEDEQYF.